Following are 25 T cell receptor beta chains from one sample sequenced in a study of blood T cell repertoires in COVID-19. Sequenced by immunoSEQ multiplex PCR; TCRdb stores in-frame clones only, minus some. The sample includes approximately 110,000 clones, approximately 70% of them seen just once. Sequenced input: peripheral blood. These TCRs come from a human donor with acute or convalescent COVID-19. The donor label of this sample is uncertain.

This chain joins TRBV6-1 and TRBJ1-2, with 10 bases that match TRBD1. Germline lookup yields CDR1 MNHNS and CDR2 SASEGT. The CDR3 length is 17 residues. V dropped 3 bases and J dropped 6; count of bases not matched to a gene: 13. CDR3 DNA sequence: TGTGCCAGCAGTGAGCTATCGGACAGGGGGATTCGGAATGGCTACACCTTC. It yields the protein CASSELSDRGIRNGYTF.

V is TRBV15 and J is TRBJ2-3; D not resolved. From germline, CDR1 is LNHNV and CDR2 YYDKDF (reference sequence). CDR3 length: 14 amino acids. Trimming shortened V by 1 base and J by 4 bases, and 9 bases separated the two germline ends. The CDR3 sequence: CATSRGGSADTQYF. The CDR3 DNA is TGTGCCACCAGCAGAGGTGGAAGCGCAGATACGCAGTATTTT.

The chain joins TRBV2 to TRBJ2-3; D might be TRBD1 (5 bases). This CDR3 has 14 residues. V was cut by 7 bases and J by 0 bases, with 11 bases left in between. Germline V gene lookup returns CDR1 SNHLY and CDR2 FYNNEI. Here the CDR3 DNA reads TGTGCCAGCAAGGACAAATATAGCACAGATACGCAGTATTTT. It specifies CASKDKYSTDTQYF.

This CDR3 is CASSPQGRGGSETQYF. In DNA, the CDR3 is TGTGCCAGCAGCCCCCAAGGGCGGGGGGGCTCAGAGACCCAGTACTTC. The chain employs TRBV7-2 and TRBJ2-5, with 9 bases matching TRBD2. With V trimmed by 5 bases and J by 4 bases, 11 bases remained unmatched. The CDR3 has 16 amino acids. Germline CDR1 and CDR2: SGHTA and FQGNSA.

A few counts support this clone. The chain employs TRBV19 and TRBJ2-7; D remains ambiguous. CDR1 and CDR2 from the germline V gene are LNHDA and SQIVND (reference sequence). V was cut by 3 bases and J by 1 base, with 7 bases left in between. This CDR3 spans 13 amino acids. CDR3 residues: CASSMSVSYEQYF. DNA of the CDR3: TGTGCCAGTAGTATGTCTGTTTCCTACGAGCAGTACTTC.

V is TRBV5-1 and J is TRBJ2-1, with D perhaps matching TRBD1 (6 bases). Germline CDR1 and CDR2: SGHRS and YFSETQ. The CDR3 loop spans 16 amino acids. Trimming took off 2 bases at V and 0 bases at J, with 12 bases between the two ends. The CDR3 DNA reads as TGCGCCAGCAGCTTATTCCGGGACACCTCCTACAATGAGCAGTTCTTC. Translating it yields CASSLFRDTSYNEQFF.

The chain combines TRBV6-5 with TRBJ1-1; the D gene is possibly TRBD1 (6 bases). The V gene's germline CDR1 is MNHEY and CDR2 SVGAGI. V lost 6 bases to trimming and J lost 1 base, with 9 bases between them. The length of the CDR3 is 13 residues. The CDR3 loop is CASRRDTNTEAFF. The CDR3 DNA follows: TGTGCCAGCAGACGGGACACGAACACTGAAGCTTTCTTT.

This chain uses TRBV12-3 or TRBV12-4 with TRBJ1-2, with D perhaps matching TRBD1 (5 bases). The V gene lost 4 bases and the J gene lost 7 bases, with 7 bases spanning the gap. This CDR3 comprises 11 residues. In DNA form, the CDR3 reads TGTGCCAGCAGTTCAGGGCGTGGCTACACCTTC. Its protein product is CASSSGRGYTF.

This clone has a single count. The chain employs TRBV7-2 and TRBJ2-7, with D maybe TRBD2 (5 bases). Trimming took off 0 bases at V and 7 bases at J, with 16 bases between the two ends. Germline loops: CDR1 SGHTA, CDR2 FQGNSA. The CDR3 is made up of 15 amino acids. The CDR3 loop reads CASSLAPQTRAEQYF. The CDR3 nucleotides read TGTGCCAGCAGCTTAGCTCCTCAAACTAGAGCAGAGCAGTACTTC.

The rearrangement uses TRBV10-1 and TRBJ2-7; tentative D call: TRBD1 (7 bases). The CDR3 runs 17 residues. Per the germline V gene, CDR1 is WNHNN and CDR2 is SYGVQD (reference sequence). The V end was cut by 0 bases, the J end by 2 bases, with 17 bases between. The CDR3 nucleotides read TGCGCCAGCAGTGAGTCGGCGGGACAGCGACCAGCCTACGAGCAGTACGTC. Its translation is CASSESAGQRPAYEQYV.

This clone came up a few times. The rearrangement uses TRBV5-1 and TRBJ2-5, with 11 bases matching TRBD2. V was pared by 1 base and J by 4 bases, with 6 bases of the junction left unmatched. The CDR3 length is 16 residues. The germline gives CDR1 SGHRS, CDR2 YFSETQ. The CDR3 sequence: CASSLTSGGGVETQYF. The CDR3 coding sequence is TGCGCCAGCAGCTTGACTAGCGGGGGCGGGGTAGAGACCCAGTACTTC.

This chain uses TRBV28 with TRBJ2-7; D is perhaps TRBD1 (5 bases). V lost 5 bases to trimming and J lost 2 bases, with 16 bases between them. Germline CDR1 and CDR2: MDHEN and SYDVKM. The CDR3 contains 15 residues. In nucleotides, the CDR3 is TGTGCCAGCAGTCCTCCCGGACAAAGGGCCTACGAGCAGTACTTC. Encoded protein: CASSPPGQRAYEQYF.

The CDR3 reads CASSLRDRVSNEKLFF. The CDR3 nucleotides read TGTGCCAGCAGCCTCCGGGACAGGGTGTCTAATGAAAAACTGTTTTTT. The chain joins TRBV7-6 to TRBJ1-4; TRBD1 aligns across 9 bases. V lost 5 bases and J lost 3; bases outside the gene matches: 7. The CDR3 has 16 amino acids. Looked up from germline, CDR1 is SGHVS and CDR2 is FNYEAQ.

The chain uses TRBV3-1 (or the pseudogene TRBV3-2) and TRBJ2-7, with D tentatively TRBD2 (6 bases). With 4 bases removed from V and 2 bases from J, the gap between germline ends came to 15 bases. Looked up from germline, CDR1 is LGHDT and CDR2 is YNNKEL (reference sequence). This CDR3 has 15 residues. CDR3 bases: TGTGCCAGCAGCCCTACCGCGGGGAGAACCTACGAGCAGTACTTC. It codes for CASSPTAGRTYEQYF.

The chain is built from TRBV2 and TRBJ1-5; possible D gene TRBD1, 5 bases. V lost 8 bases and J 1 base, leaving 9 bases between the germline ends. CDR3 size: 13 residues. Per the germline V gene, CDR1 is SNHLY and CDR2 is FYNNEI. The CDR3 DNA reads as TGTGCCAGCGACAGACAGAGCAATCAGCCCCAGCATTTT. Protein: CASDRQSNQPQHF.

The V gene is TRBV27, the J gene TRBJ1-5, with 7 bases that match TRBD1. Trimming at V came to 6 bases and at J to 2 bases, leaving 10 bases not matched to a gene. This CDR3 region has 16 residues. Germline CDR1 MNHEY, CDR2 SMNVEV (reference sequence). CDR3 coding DNA: TGTGCCAGCAGCTACAGGGGCGGCCAGGGCAATCAGCCCCAGCATTTT. This translates into CASSYRGGQGNQPQHF.

In nucleotides, the CDR3 is TGTGCCAGCAGCCAAGGCACAGGGAGGGGTGAGCAGTTCTTC. The encoded protein is CASSQGTGRGEQFF. V gene TRBV3-1 (or the pseudogene TRBV3-2) combines with J gene TRBJ2-1, with TRBD2 as a possible D gene (7 bases). CDR3 length: 14 amino acids. Trimming took 1 base from V and 9 from J, leaving 13 bases between them. Germline-derived CDR1 and CDR2 are LGHDT and YNNKEL (reference sequence).

CDR3 in amino acids: CASSRDRNYGYTF. CDR3 coding DNA: TGTGCCAGCAGCCGGGACAGGAACTATGGCTACACCTTC. V and J are TRBV5-6 and TRBJ1-2; 8 bases agree with TRBD1. The CDR3 contains 13 residues. V lost 4 bases, J lost 2 bases, and 1 base stayed unmatched. CDR1 and CDR2 from the germline V gene are SGHDT and YYEEEE.

This clone was counted between two and nine times. This chain connects TRBV6-5 to TRBJ1-2; 9 bases fit TRBD1. This CDR3 has 15 residues. Germline CDR1 MNHEY, CDR2 SVGAGI. V lost 6 bases to trimming and J lost 5 bases; unmatched junction nucleotides: 10. The CDR3 here is CASRPSGQGRYGYTF. CDR3 DNA: TGTGCCAGCAGACCATCGGGACAGGGCCGGTATGGCTACACCTTC.

With regard to this clone: Within the sample, other DNA sequences also encode this same CDR3. This sequence joins TRBV19 and TRBJ1-5; D is undetermined. CDR1 and CDR2 from the germline V gene are LNHDA and SQIVND (reference sequence). The germline V and J ends were trimmed by 1 base and 4 bases, with 8 bases remaining between them. The CDR3 runs 14 residues. The CDR3 loop reads CASSIAGGNQPQHF. Written as DNA, the CDR3 is TGTGCCAGTAGTATAGCGGGAGGGAATCAGCCCCAGCATTTT.

This clone has only a few counts. This chain connects TRBV18 to TRBJ1-1; D ambiguous. Per germline, CDR1 KGHSH and CDR2 LQKENI. The V gene lost 6 bases and the J gene lost 0 bases, with 17 bases spanning the gap. CDR3 size: 16 residues. CDR3 nucleotides: TGTGCCAGCTCCCCTGAGCTGACAAATGTGAACACTGAAGCTTTCTTT. It is translated as CASSPELTNVNTEAFF.

This chain connects TRBV7-2 to TRBJ2-1, with 10 bases lining up with TRBD2. Germline CDR1 reads SGHTA; CDR2 reads FQGNSA. The CDR3 length is 17 residues. Trimming cost V 0 bases and J 8 bases; bases outside gene matches: 10. CDR3 amino acids: CASSLARTSGGADEQFF. DNA of the CDR3: TGTGCCAGCAGCTTAGCGCGGACGAGCGGGGGGGCCGATGAGCAGTTCTTC.

This clone appeared once. This chain connects TRBV19 to TRBJ2-5; TRBD2 matches 9 bases. Germline CDR1 LNHDA, CDR2 SQIVND (reference sequence). The CDR3 length is 13 residues. V was pared by 6 bases and J by 9 bases, with 8 bases of the junction left unmatched. The CDR3 sequence: CASRPPAGGAQYF. CDR3 sequence (DNA): TGTGCCAGTAGACCCCCGGCGGGGGGGGCCCAGTACTTC.

The V gene is TRBV6-6, the J gene TRBJ1-5; 8 nucleotides match TRBD1. From germline, CDR1 is MNHNY and CDR2 SVGAGI (reference sequence). Trimming cost V 6 bases and J 9 bases; bases outside gene matches: 13. The CDR3 is 15 amino acids. The DNA of the CDR3 is TGTGCCAGCAGCCCTCAGACAGGGGAGGGCCGGCCCCAGCATTTT. This gives the protein CASSPQTGEGRPQHF.

The chain joins TRBV2 to TRBJ2-1; weak D call: TRBD2 (5 bases). Germline V CDR1 and CDR2: SNHLY, FYNNEI. Trimming took off 3 bases at V and 5 bases at J, with 11 bases between the two ends. The CDR3 extends over 14 amino acids. The CDR3 loop is CASSERGSDNEQFF. The CDR3 nucleotides read TGTGCCAGCAGTGAGCGAGGGTCGGACAATGAGCAGTTCTTC.